These 23 T cell receptor beta chains originate from one sample sequenced in a study of cytomegalovirus exposure and HLA in healthy donors. In the PCR, 60 Vbeta and 13 Jbeta primers were used. Sequenced by immunoSEQ multiplex PCR; TCRdb stores in-frame clones only, minus some. The data hold more than 95,000 clones, with around 68% observed a single time. The material sequenced was PBMCs. The receptor source for this set is a woman aged 45-59 years in good health and CMV-seropositive.

This clone was seen a few times. The CDR3 DNA follows: TGTGCCAGCAGCCGCGGGGCAGGCCAAGAGACCCAGTACTTC. This gives the protein CASSRGAGQETQYF. The chain joins TRBV7-9 to TRBJ2-5, with a weak D call TRBD2 (6 bases). The CDR3 has 14 residues. Germline CDR1 is SEHNR and CDR2 is FQNEAQ (reference sequence). Trimming shortened V by 5 bases and J by 1 base, and 11 bases separated the two germline ends.

V gene TRBV5-6 combines with J gene TRBJ2-3, with 9 bases that match TRBD1. The V gene's germline CDR1 is SGHDT and CDR2 YYEEEE. V dropped 4 bases and J dropped 5; count of bases not matched to a gene: 2. This CDR3 is built from 13 residues. Here the CDR3 reads CASSTTGGDTQYF. The CDR3, as DNA: TGTGCCAGCAGCACGACAGGGGGAGATACGCAGTATTTT.

The sample holds one count of this clone. V is TRBV29-1 and J is TRBJ2-7, with TRBD2 matching 10 bases. Germline CDR1 and CDR2: SQVTM and ANQGSEA. This CDR3 contains 13 residues. CDR3 amino acids: CRVRAGGPGEQYF. CDR3 nucleotides: TGCAGAGTGCGAGCGGGGGGGCCAGGCGAGCAGTACTTC.

The chain links TRBV4-3 to TRBJ2-2; D is possibly TRBD2 (6 bases). Trimming removed 8 bases at V and 5 bases at J, with 24 bases between. Germline CDR1 LGHNA, CDR2 YSLEER. CDR3 length: 17 amino acids. In DNA, the CDR3 is TGCGCCAGCGGGACCCAGGGAGGCCCCTCAGGGACCGGGGAGCTGTTTTTT. It yields the protein CASGTQGGPSGTGELFF.

The V call is TRBV14, the J call TRBJ2-2, with 10 bases fitting TRBD1. Germline V gene sequence: CDR1 SGHDN, CDR2 FVKESK. The CDR3 has 16 amino acids. The ends lost 2 bases at V and 6 bases at J; junction bases unmatched: 6. CDR3: CASSQPGQGLAGELFF. As DNA, the CDR3 is TGTGCCAGCAGCCAACCGGGACAGGGGCTGGCCGGGGAGCTGTTTTTT.

J is TRBJ2-5 and V is TRBV7-9; D may be TRBD2 (5 bases). Germline assignment: CDR1 SEHNR and CDR2 FQNEAQ (reference sequence). The CDR3 totals 16 residues. Trimming removed 3 bases from V and 0 bases from J, with 14 bases in between. CDR3 protein: CASSFARWEYQETQYF. CDR3 sequence (DNA): TGTGCCAGCAGCTTTGCCCGGTGGGAGTACCAAGAGACCCAGTACTTC.

This chain uses TRBV9 with TRBJ2-2; D not resolved. CDR1 is SGDLS, CDR2 YYNGEE, per germline. Trimming removed 0 bases at V and 2 bases at J, with 5 bases between. The CDR3 spans 14 residues. This CDR3 is CASSVASNTGELFF. CDR3 nucleotides: TGTGCCAGCAGCGTAGCCAGTAACACCGGGGAGCTGTTTTTT.

This chain uses TRBV27 with TRBJ1-2, with 7 bases matching TRBD1. Looked up from germline, CDR1 is MNHEY and CDR2 is SMNVEV (reference sequence). The junction had 15 bases not matched to a gene; V was cut back by 7 bases and J by 4 bases. This CDR3 has 16 amino acids. The CDR3: CASTAAGGSQGYGYTF. The CDR3 coding sequence is TGTGCCAGCACGGCGGCAGGGGGATCACAGGGCTATGGCTACACCTTC.

This chain links TRBV18 with TRBJ1-4, with a tentative D call TRBD1 (6 bases). Germline lookup yields CDR1 KGHSH and CDR2 LQKENI. The CDR3 is made up of 15 amino acids. V lost 0 bases to trimming and J lost 8 bases, with 13 bases between them. CDR3 sequence (DNA): TGTGCCAGCTCACCACCCAGCAGGGGTGACGAAAAACTGTTTTTT. Translated: CASSPPSRGDEKLFF.

The genes are TRBV7-9 and TRBJ1-2; maybe TRBD1 (5 bases). This CDR3 is 14 amino acids long. CDR1 is SEHNR, CDR2 FQNEAQ, per germline (reference sequence). Trimming removed 1 base from V and 6 bases from J, with 12 bases in between. The CDR3 protein is CASSLEGFWDGYTF. Here the CDR3 DNA reads TGTGCCAGCAGCTTAGAGGGGTTTTGGGATGGCTACACCTTC.

This chain links TRBV10-2 with TRBJ1-1; TRBD1 aligns across 8 bases. The CDR3 extends over 15 amino acids. The V gene's germline CDR1 is WSHSY and CDR2 SAAADI. The junction had 11 bases not matched to a gene; V was cut back by 6 bases and J by 5 bases. The CDR3 reads CASRGQVGARTEAFF. CDR3 nucleotide sequence: TGCGCCAGCAGGGGACAGGTTGGGGCAAGAACTGAAGCTTTCTTT.

This clone appeared once. V is TRBV6-4 and J is TRBJ1-2, with 8 bases identical to TRBD1. Germline-derived CDR1 and CDR2 are MRHNA and SNTAGT. The J segment lost 8 bases and the V segment lost 2 bases, leaving 7 bases of the junction unmatched. The CDR3 runs 14 residues. CDR3 sequence reads: CASSDRQGANGYTF. The CDR3 DNA is TGTGCCAGCAGTGACCGTCAGGGGGCGAACGGCTACACCTTC.

CDR3 coding DNA: TGTGCCAGCAGCTTAACCACAGGGACTGAAGCTTTCTTT. Amino acid sequence: CASSLTTGTEAFF. The chain uses TRBV11-2 and TRBJ1-1, with D tentatively TRBD1 (6 bases). CDR3 length: 13 residues. CDR1 SGHAT and CDR2 FQNNGV come from the germline V gene. V was cut by 2 bases and J by 5 bases, with 9 bases left in between.

This clone has a handful of counts. V is TRBV28 and J is TRBJ1-5; TRBD1 aligns across 9 bases. Germline loops: CDR1 MDHEN, CDR2 SYDVKM. After removal of 6 bases from V and 5 bases from J, the junction contained 14 bases not matched to a gene. The CDR3 runs 17 residues. Written as DNA, the CDR3 is TGTGCCAGCAGACGGGCCGGACAGGGGTCGTGGGATCAGCCCCAGCATTTT. Residues: CASRRAGQGSWDQPQHF.

This clone showed up just a few times. The chain combines TRBV30 with TRBJ2-2, with D perhaps matching TRBD2 (6 bases). The germline CDR1 and CDR2 sequences are GTSNPN and SVGIG (reference sequence). Trimming left V 3 bases short and J 3 bases short, with 17 bases between. There are 16 residues in the CDR3. The CDR3 spells CAWRSRQGGYTGELFF. Written as DNA, the CDR3 is TGTGCCTGGAGATCACGGCAGGGAGGATACACCGGGGAGCTGTTTTTT.

The chain links TRBV7-2 to TRBJ1-2; D perhaps matches TRBD1 (6 bases). Looked up from germline, CDR1 is SGHTA and CDR2 is FQGNSA. Deletions cut 1 base from V and 8 bases from J, with 11 bases between. The CDR3 extends over 13 amino acids. Here the CDR3 reads CASSLEQGYGYTF. Here the CDR3 DNA reads TGTGCCAGCAGCTTAGAACAGGGATACGGCTACACCTTC. Looking up the rest from reference TRBV7-2 and TRBJ1-2 gives the full variable domain: GAGVSQSPSNKVTEKGKDVELRCDPISGHTALYWYRQSLGQGLEFLIYFQGNSAPDKSGLPSDRFSAERTGGSVSTLTIQRTQQEDSAVYLCASSLEQGYGYTFGSGTRLTVV.

The CDR3 protein is CAISGGAGADTQYF. CDR3 sequence (DNA): TGTGCCATCAGTGGGGGAGCGGGGGCTGATACGCAGTATTTT. The rearrangement joins TRBV10-3 to TRBJ2-3, with 8 bases fitting TRBD2. The ends lost 4 bases at V and 6 bases at J; junction bases unmatched: 6. The CDR3 sequence is 14 residues long. Germline lookup yields CDR1 ENHRY and CDR2 SYGVKD.

The chain links TRBV27 to TRBJ1-1, with 7 bases fitting TRBD1. The CDR3 has 12 residues. Per the germline V gene, CDR1 is MNHEY and CDR2 is SMNVEV (reference sequence). J gave up 4 bases and V 6 bases, and 2 bases lay outside the gene matches. Here the CDR3 DNA reads TGTGCCAGCAGATCAGGGGGCACTGAAGCTTTCTTT. Amino acid sequence: CASRSGGTEAFF.

In this sample, this clone turned up a few times. This chain links TRBV6-1 with TRBJ1-4; possible D gene TRBD1, 6 bases. The V and J ends lost 8 bases and 8 bases respectively, with 12 bases between them. Germline loops: CDR1 MNHNS, CDR2 SASEGT. CDR3 length: 12 amino acids. CDR3 bases: TGTGCCAGCCTCCGGGGGGGCGAAAAACTGTTTTTT. Translation: CASLRGGEKLFF.

Notes on this clone: Other DNA sequences in the sample encode the same CDR3. This rearrangement joins TRBV18 to TRBJ2-1; 10 bases agree with TRBD2. The CDR3 is 17 residues long. Germline loops: CDR1 KGHSH, CDR2 LQKENI. Trimming removed 1 base from V and 1 base from J; junction bases left unmatched: 4. The CDR3 loop reads CASSPLASGGSYNEQFF. The CDR3 DNA reads as TGTGCCAGCTCACCACTGGCTAGCGGGGGTTCCTACAATGAGCAGTTCTTC.

DNA for the CDR3: TGTGCCAGTAGGGCGGGGGGCTTGACCGGGGAGCTGTTTTTT. This encodes CASRAGGLTGELFF. V gene TRBV19 combines with J gene TRBJ2-2; TRBD2 agrees at 8 bases. Germline CDR1 LNHDA, CDR2 SQIVND (reference sequence). The V segment lost 6 bases and the J segment 5 bases; nucleotides outside the gene matches: 5. The CDR3 loop spans 14 amino acids.

The chain couples TRBV5-1 to TRBJ2-5; D is unresolved. The CDR3 is made up of 14 amino acids. Germline V gene lookup returns CDR1 SGHRS and CDR2 YFSETQ. V was shortened by 0 bases and J by 3 bases, with 9 bases between the two germline ends. The CDR3 region is CASSLERSEETQYF. CDR3 nucleotide sequence: TGCGCCAGCAGCTTGGAGCGCTCGGAAGAGACCCAGTACTTC.

The chain recombines TRBV30 with TRBJ2-1; D perhaps matches TRBD2 (7 bases). The CDR3 is 15 residues long. Germline CDR1 is GTSNPN and CDR2 is SVGIG (reference sequence). V was trimmed by 4 bases and J by 1 base, leaving 14 bases between them. CDR3 DNA sequence: TGTGCCTGGATAAGAGGGGGGGGATCCTACAATGAGCAGTTCTTC. As protein: CAWIRGGGSYNEQFF.